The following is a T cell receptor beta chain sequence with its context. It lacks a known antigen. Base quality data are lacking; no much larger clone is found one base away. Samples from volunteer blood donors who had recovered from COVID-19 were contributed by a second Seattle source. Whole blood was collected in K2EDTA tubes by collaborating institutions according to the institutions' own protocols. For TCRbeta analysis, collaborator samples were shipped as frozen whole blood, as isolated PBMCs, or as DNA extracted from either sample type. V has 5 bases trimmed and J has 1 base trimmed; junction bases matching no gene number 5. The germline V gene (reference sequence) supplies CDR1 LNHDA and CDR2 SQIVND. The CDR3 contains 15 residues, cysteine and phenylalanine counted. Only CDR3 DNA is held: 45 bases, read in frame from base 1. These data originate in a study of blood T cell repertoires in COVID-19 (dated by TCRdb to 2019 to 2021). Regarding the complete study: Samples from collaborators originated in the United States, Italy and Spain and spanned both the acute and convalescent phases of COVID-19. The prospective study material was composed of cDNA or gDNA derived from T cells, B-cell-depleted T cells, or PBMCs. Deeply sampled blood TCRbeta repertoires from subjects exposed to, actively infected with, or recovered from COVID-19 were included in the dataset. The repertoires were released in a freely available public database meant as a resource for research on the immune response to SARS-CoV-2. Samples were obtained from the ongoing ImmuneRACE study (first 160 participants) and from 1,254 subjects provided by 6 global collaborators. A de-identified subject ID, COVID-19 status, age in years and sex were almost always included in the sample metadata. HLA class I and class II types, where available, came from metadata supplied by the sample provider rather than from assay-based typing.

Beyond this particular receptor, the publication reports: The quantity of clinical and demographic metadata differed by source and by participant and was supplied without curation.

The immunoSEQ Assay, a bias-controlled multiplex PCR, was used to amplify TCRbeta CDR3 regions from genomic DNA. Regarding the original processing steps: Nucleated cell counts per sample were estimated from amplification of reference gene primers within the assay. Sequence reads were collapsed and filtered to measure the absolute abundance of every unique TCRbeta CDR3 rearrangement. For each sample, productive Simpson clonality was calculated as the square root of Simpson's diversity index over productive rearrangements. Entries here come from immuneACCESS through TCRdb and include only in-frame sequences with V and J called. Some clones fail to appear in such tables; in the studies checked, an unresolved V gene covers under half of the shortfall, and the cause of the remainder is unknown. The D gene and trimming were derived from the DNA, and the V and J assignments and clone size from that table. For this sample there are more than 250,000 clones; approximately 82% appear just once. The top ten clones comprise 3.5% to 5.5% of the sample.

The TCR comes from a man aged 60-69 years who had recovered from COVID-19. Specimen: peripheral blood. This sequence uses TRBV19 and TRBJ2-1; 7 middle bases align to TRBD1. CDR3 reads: CASSVDRASYNEQFF. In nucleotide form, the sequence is TGTGCCAGTAGTGTCGACAGGGCTTCCTACAATGAGCAGTTCTTC.